This T cell receptor (beta chain) was found in a study of blood T cell repertoires in COVID-19. In the study overall: Researchers got acute and convalescent COVID-19 samples from the United States, Italy and Spain.

TCRdb's copy holds only in-frame clones and misses some; the assay was immunoSEQ multiplex PCR. The table lists almost 500,000 clones, roughly nine tenths of them singletons. The germline V and J ends were trimmed by 4 bases and 3 bases, with 8 bases remaining between them. The CDR3 is 13 amino acids. CDR1 is SGDLS and CDR2 is YYNGEE in the germline V gene. Each participant's cohort was designated according to participant-reported clinical history. Sequencing was carried out using PBMCs or T cells enriched from blood (not recorded which). The receptor was isolated from a woman aged 55-69 years who had recovered from COVID-19. This chain uses TRBV9 with TRBJ1-3; unclear D gene. The CDR3 region is CASSPGGGNTIYF. The DNA of the CDR3 is TGTGCCAGCAGCCCGGGAGGTGGAAACACCATATATTTT.